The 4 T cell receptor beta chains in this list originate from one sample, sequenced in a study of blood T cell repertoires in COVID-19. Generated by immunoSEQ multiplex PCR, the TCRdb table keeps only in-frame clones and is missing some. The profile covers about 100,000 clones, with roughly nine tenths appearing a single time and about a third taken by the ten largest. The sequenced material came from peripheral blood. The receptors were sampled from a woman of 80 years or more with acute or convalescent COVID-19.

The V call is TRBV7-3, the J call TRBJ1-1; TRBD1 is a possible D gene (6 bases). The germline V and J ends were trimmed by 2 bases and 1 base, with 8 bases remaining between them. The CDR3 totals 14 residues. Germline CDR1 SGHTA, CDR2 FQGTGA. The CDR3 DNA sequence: TGTGCCAGCAGCTTACAGGGGCCGAACACTGAAGCTTTCTTT. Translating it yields CASSLQGPNTEAFF.

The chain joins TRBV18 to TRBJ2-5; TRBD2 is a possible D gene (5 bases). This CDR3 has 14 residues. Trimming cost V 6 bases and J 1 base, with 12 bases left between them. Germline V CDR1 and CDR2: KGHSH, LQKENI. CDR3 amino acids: CASSRLRGQETQYF. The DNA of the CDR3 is TGTGCCAGCTCTCGCCTCCGGGGCCAAGAGACCCAGTACTTC.

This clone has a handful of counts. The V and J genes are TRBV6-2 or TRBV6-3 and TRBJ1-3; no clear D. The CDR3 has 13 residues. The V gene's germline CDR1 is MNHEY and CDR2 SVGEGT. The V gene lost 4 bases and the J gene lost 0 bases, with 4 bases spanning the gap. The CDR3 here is CASSSHSGNTIYF. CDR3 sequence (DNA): TGTGCCAGCAGTTCCCACTCTGGAAACACCATATATTTT.

As DNA, the CDR3 is TGTGCCAGCAGCTTAAGCGCGCCGGTGGTTCACGAGCAGTACTTC. Protein product: CASSLSAPVVHEQYF. This rearrangement joins TRBV11-2 to TRBJ2-7; D is unresolved. This CDR3 region has 15 residues. The V end lost 2 bases, the J end lost 5 bases, and 16 bases lay between the germline ends. The germline gives CDR1 SGHAT, CDR2 FQNNGV.